This is a list of T cell receptor beta chains from one sample in a study of blood T cell repertoires in COVID-19. Only in-frame clones appear in the TCRdb table, and some are missing; sequencing was by immunoSEQ multiplex PCR. The sample gives around 370,000 clones, 85% to 90% of which show up once; 6% to 7.5% is in the top ten. Sequenced sample: peripheral blood. These receptors all stem from a young man with active or convalescent COVID-19. CDR3s include the opening cysteine and the closing phenylalanine or tryptophan. D genes are given only for firm matches. Clone size appears in some rows only: once, few, many, or a class for an expanded clone.

clone_size,j_call,d_call,v_call,cdr3_nt,cdr3_aa
NA,TRBJ2-1,TRBD1,TRBV5-1,TGCGCCAGCAGCATGACAGGGGGTATGAATGAGCAGTTCTTC,CASSMTGGMNEQFF
NA,TRBJ1-2,TRBD1,TRBV7-3,TGTGCCAGCAGCTTAGCCCCAACGGGACAGCCATATGGCTACACCTTC,CASSLAPTGQPYGYTF
NA,TRBJ1-5,NA,TRBV11-2,TGTGCCAGCAGCCCATCGGGGTTTAGCAATCAGCCCCAGCATTTT,CASSPSGFSNQPQHF
NA,TRBJ1-1,NA,TRBV28,TGTGCCAGCAGTGACCCCGGGGAGGGGTTACTGAACACTGAAGCTTTCTTT,CASSDPGEGLLNTEAFF
NA,TRBJ2-7,TRBD2,TRBV27,TGTGCCAGCAGTTTAAGGGGGCTAGCGGGAGCCTCTTCCCACGAGCAGTACTTC,CASSLRGLAGASSHEQYF
NA,TRBJ2-1,TRBD2,TRBV6-5,TGTGCCAGCAGTTACTCGATGGCGGGAGGGCAGTTCTTC,CASSYSMAGGQFF
NA,TRBJ1-6,NA,TRBV6-1,TGTGCCAGCAGTGAAGGGTCCAGCTCCTATAATTCACCCCTCCACTTT,CASSEGSSSYNSPLHF
NA,TRBJ1-5,NA,TRBV18,TGTGCCAGCTCCCCTGACAGATCCAATCAGCCCCAGCATTTT,CASSPDRSNQPQHF
NA,TRBJ2-5,NA,TRBV7-3,TGTGCCAGCAGCCCAAACACGGGAGAACGGGAGACCCAGTACTTC,CASSPNTGERETQYF
NA,TRBJ2-7,TRBD2,TRBV27,TGTGCCAGCAGTTTTTCGGGAGGCACCTACGAGCAGTACTTC,CASSFSGGTYEQYF
NA,TRBJ1-5,TRBD1,TRBV28,TGTGCCAGCACATGGACAGGCTATCAGCCCCAGCATTTT,CASTWTGYQPQHF
NA,TRBJ1-4,TRBD1,TRBV19,TGTGCCAGTAGCGCTCGACAGGGTGAAAAACTGTTTTTT,CASSARQGEKLFF
NA,TRBJ1-3,NA,TRBV5-1,TGCGCCAGCAGCCCGGGGGGCTCTGGAAACACCATATATTTT,CASSPGGSGNTIYF
NA,TRBJ2-1,NA,TRBV7-3,TGTGCCAGCAGCTTATCCCAGTCTCAACACAATGAGCAGTTCTTC,CASSLSQSQHNEQFF
NA,TRBJ2-1,NA,TRBV5-5,TGTGCCAGCAGCTTGGATGGTTCGGTCAATGAGCAGTTCTTC,CASSLDGSVNEQFF
NA,TRBJ1-5,TRBD1,TRBV23-1,TGCGCCAGCAGTCAACCCAGTCGTGTTCCAGGGGGTAAAATCACGAATAGCAATCAGCCCCAGCATTTT,CASSQPSRVPGGKITNSNQPQHF
NA,TRBJ1-2,NA,TRBV11-2,TGTGCCAGCACCCCTGCGCCCGGCGGGGCCAGGGGCTACACCTTC,CASTPAPGGARGYTF
NA,TRBJ2-5,NA,TRBV6-5,TGTGCCAGCAGTACAGGGATGGGGGAGACCCAGTACTTC,CASSTGMGETQYF
NA,TRBJ2-5,NA,TRBV7-2,TGTGCCAGCAGTTTACCCGGGACATTAAAGACCCAGTACTTC,CASSLPGTLKTQYF
NA,TRBJ1-1,NA,TRBV6-2/TRBV6-3,TGTGCCAGCAGTAGGGGTACTGAAGCTTTCTTT,CASSRGTEAFF
NA,TRBJ2-7,NA,TRBV2,TGTGCCAGCGCGCAAGTCTCCTACGAGCAGTACTTC,CASAQVSYEQYF
NA,TRBJ2-1,TRBD2,TRBV23-1,TGCGCCAGCAGTCAACCTCCGACGTTAGCGGGAGTTTGCTATGAGCAGTTCTTC,CASSQPPTLAGVCYEQFF
few,TRBJ2-3,TRBD2,TRBV6-1,TGTGCCAGCAGTGAAAACGCGGGGGGGGCGGCAGATACGCAGTATTTT,CASSENAGGAADTQYF
NA,TRBJ2-3,NA,TRBV27,TGTGCCAGCAGCTACAGGGTTTTCAGGGATACGCAGTATTTT,CASSYRVFRDTQYF
NA,TRBJ1-2,TRBD1,TRBV7-9,TGTGCCAGCAGCTTTATCCGACAGGGAGATGGCTACACCTTC,CASSFIRQGDGYTF
NA,TRBJ2-7,NA,TRBV2,TGTGCCAGCAGACCCGACCAGGGGACGCGCCCGACTAACGAGCAGTACTTC,CASRPDQGTRPTNEQYF
NA,TRBJ2-7,TRBD1,TRBV6-4,TGTGCCAGCAGTGTGGAACAGGGGACCGAGCAGTACTTC,CASSVEQGTEQYF
NA,TRBJ1-1,TRBD1,TRBV5-1,TGCGCCAGCAGGAGCGAGACAGGGGTGGTTTTGACTGAAGCTTTCTTT,CASRSETGVVLTEAFF
NA,TRBJ2-6,NA,TRBV7-2,TGTGCCAGCAGCTTACGACTGGCGGGTGGGGCCAACGTCCTGACTTTC,CASSLRLAGGANVLTF
NA,TRBJ2-1,NA,TRBV28,TGTGCCAGCACCTCCAGCAGGGCACCACGGGGGGAGCAGTTCTTC,CASTSSRAPRGEQFF
NA,TRBJ2-7,NA,TRBV12-3/TRBV12-4,TGTGCCAGCAGTACGCAGGGTTACGAGCAGTACTTC,CASSTQGYEQYF
NA,TRBJ1-1,NA,TRBV2,TGTGCCAGCAGTGAAACGTGGTCGGGGGACGAAGCTTTCTTT,CASSETWSGDEAFF
NA,TRBJ2-1,NA,TRBV24-1,TGTGCCACCGGGACAATCGCCTACAATGAGCAGTTCTTC,CATGTIAYNEQFF
NA,TRBJ1-3,NA,TRBV7-9,TGTGCCAGCAGCCGGGGGGAGGACACCATATATTTT,CASSRGEDTIYF
NA,TRBJ1-5,TRBD1,TRBV6-6,TGTGCCAGCAGTGGACGGGGACAGTATAGCAATCAGCCCCAGCATTTT,CASSGRGQYSNQPQHF
NA,TRBJ2-7,NA,TRBV6-2/TRBV6-3,TGTGCCAGCCGCCGTGGGACTGAGATTTACGAGCAGTACTTC,CASRRGTEIYEQYF
NA,TRBJ2-6,NA,TRBV28,TGTGCCAGCAGTTCCCCCTGGATGGCGGCTGATCCGAACAACGTCCTGACTTTC,CASSSPWMAADPNNVLTF
once,TRBJ2-3,TRBD1,TRBV4-2,TGTGCCAGCAGCCGAGACTCGGGACAGGGTATAGGTACGCAGTATTTT,CASSRDSGQGIGTQYF
NA,TRBJ1-5,NA,TRBV3-1/TRBV3-2,TGTGCCAGCAGCCGCTCAGGGGACAGCAATCAGCCCCAGCATTTT,CASSRSGDSNQPQHF
NA,TRBJ2-1,NA,TRBV28,TGTGCCAGCAGTTTAATAGGGGGGGAGTCCAATGAGCAGTTCTTC,CASSLIGGESNEQFF
NA,TRBJ2-1,NA,TRBV7-3,TGTGCCAGCAGCCCAGGTCGCTTCTACAATGAGCAGTTCTTC,CASSPGRFYNEQFF
NA,TRBJ1-4,NA,TRBV19,TGTGCCAGTAGGGAGCCTAATGAAAAACTGTTTTTT,CASREPNEKLFF
NA,TRBJ2-3,NA,TRBV10-3,TGTGCCATCAGTGATTTAGCGCAAAGCACAGATACGCAGTATTTT,CAISDLAQSTDTQYF
NA,TRBJ2-5,NA,TRBV27,TGTGCCAGCAGCCTGTCCGCCAGGGCGGGAAAGACCCAGTACTTC,CASSLSARAGKTQYF
NA,TRBJ1-1,NA,TRBV10-3,TGTGCCATCAGTATCCGACAGGAGAACACTGAAGCTTTCTTT,CAISIRQENTEAFF
NA,TRBJ2-7,TRBD2,TRBV4-2,TGTGCCAGCAGCCAAGAAGCTAGCGGGGAGTACGAGCAGTACTTC,CASSQEASGEYEQYF
once,TRBJ2-1,NA,TRBV24-1,TGTGCCACCAGTGAATATGACATTCCCTACAATGAGCAGTTCTTC,CATSEYDIPYNEQFF
NA,TRBJ1-5,NA,TRBV7-3,TGTGCCAGCAGCATACTTCCAGGGTCCTCGGAAAGCAATCAGCCCCAGCATTTT,CASSILPGSSESNQPQHF
few,TRBJ2-1,TRBD2,TRBV28,TGTGCCAGCAGTCTTTCGGGGACTAGCGTCATAGATGAGCAGTTCTTC,CASSLSGTSVIDEQFF
NA,TRBJ2-1,TRBD2,TRBV15,TGTGCCACCAGCAGAGATCTTGGTCTAGCGGGGGCCTCCCCGAAGTTCTTC,CATSRDLGLAGASPKFF
few,TRBJ1-5,NA,TRBV19,TGTGCCAGTAGTACGGACAGCGGGGATCAGCCCCAGCATTTT,CASSTDSGDQPQHF
NA,TRBJ1-2,TRBD1,TRBV10-3,TGTGCCATCAGTGAGGACAGGGGTTACTATGGCTACACCTTC,CAISEDRGYYGYTF
NA,TRBJ2-5,TRBD2,TRBV4-2,TGTGCCAGCAGCCAAGGAGCGGGGGGGACACAAGAGACCCAGTACTTC,CASSQGAGGTQETQYF
NA,TRBJ1-2,NA,TRBV13,TGTGCCAGCAGCTTATTAACAGGCCGTCTTGACACCTTC,CASSLLTGRLDTF